A single sample is the source of the 5 T cell receptor beta chains below, sequenced in a study of control samples from healthy donors and cancer patients. TCRdb's table, derived via immunoSEQ multiplex PCR, lists solely in-frame clones and lacks some. The data contain tens of thousands of clones, 90% to 96% of them singletons. The sequenced sample was blood. The receptor set was obtained from a woman aged 18-29 years in good health.

The chain employs TRBV3-1 (or the pseudogene TRBV3-2) and TRBJ1-5, with D unresolved. Germline V gene lookup returns CDR1 LGHDT and CDR2 YNNKEL (reference sequence). There are 13 residues in the CDR3. Trimming took off 0 bases at V and 4 bases at J, with 4 bases between the two ends. Here the CDR3 reads CASSQERNQPQHF. The DNA for the CDR3 is TGTGCCAGCAGCCAAGAAAGGAATCAGCCCCAGCATTTT.

This clone was detected once. The J gene is TRBJ1-1, the V gene TRBV9, with 9 positions matching TRBD1. This CDR3 is 12 amino acids long. Germline loops: CDR1 SGDLS, CDR2 YYNGEE. Germline trimming cut 4 bases from V and 10 bases from J; bases unmatched to any gene: 5. Here the CDR3 DNA reads TGTGCCAGCAGCACCTGGACAGGGGTAGCTTTCTTT. Translating gives CASSTWTGVAFF.

V gene TRBV6-1 combines with J gene TRBJ1-1; tentative D call: TRBD1 (6 bases). The germline V gene encodes CDR1 MNHNS and CDR2 SASEGT. V gave up 1 base and J gave up 6 bases, with 12 bases separating them. The CDR3 totals 14 residues. The CDR3 sequence: CASSEGLEGAEAFF. The DNA of the CDR3 is TGTGCCAGCAGTGAAGGTCTAGAGGGGGCTGAAGCTTTCTTT.

The chain carries TRBV20-1 and TRBJ1-1; D ambiguous. The CDR3 is 11 residues long. Trimming shortened V by 6 bases and J by 4 bases, and 9 bases separated the two germline ends. Germline values: CDR1 DFQATT, CDR2 SNEGSKA (reference sequence). Here the CDR3 DNA reads TGCAGTGCCCCGGTCGGCACTGAAGCTTTCTTT. Encoded protein: CSAPVGTEAFF.

The rearrangement joins TRBV18 to TRBJ1-1; D is ambiguous. Trimming took 0 bases from V and 0 from J, leaving 5 bases between them. Germline CDR1 reads KGHSH; CDR2 reads LQKENI. The CDR3 runs 14 residues. The CDR3 protein is CASSPPSLNTEAFF. CDR3 nucleotides: TGTGCCAGCTCACCACCAAGTCTGAACACTGAAGCTTTCTTT. Full variable domain (outside the CDR3, taken from reference TRBV18 and TRBJ1-1): NAGVMQNPRHLVRRRGQEARLRCSPMKGHSHVYWYRQLPEEGLKFMVYLQKENIIDESGMPKERFSAEFPKEGPSILRIQQVVRGDSAAYFCASSPPSLNTEAFFGQGTRLTVV.